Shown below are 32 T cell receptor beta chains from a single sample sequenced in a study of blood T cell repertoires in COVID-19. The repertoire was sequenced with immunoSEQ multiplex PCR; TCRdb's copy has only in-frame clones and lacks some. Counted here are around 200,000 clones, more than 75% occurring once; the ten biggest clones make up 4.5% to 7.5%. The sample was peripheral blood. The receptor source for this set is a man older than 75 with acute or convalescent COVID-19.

The chain's CDR3 is CASSLVWGTRAATNEKLFF. The DNA of the CDR3 is TGTGCCAGCAGCTTAGTTTGGGGTACGAGGGCTGCAACTAATGAAAAACTGTTTTTT. The chain links TRBV7-9 to TRBJ1-4, with D hard to call. Per germline, CDR1 SEHNR and CDR2 FQNEAQ (reference sequence). V lost 1 base and J 0 bases, leaving 18 bases between the germline ends. The CDR3 loop spans 19 amino acids.

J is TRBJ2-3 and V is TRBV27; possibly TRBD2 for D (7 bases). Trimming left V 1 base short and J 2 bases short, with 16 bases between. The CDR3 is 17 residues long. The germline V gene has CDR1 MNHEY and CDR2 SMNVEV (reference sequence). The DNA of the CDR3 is TGTGCCAGCAGTTTATTCCCACTCGGGGGGCACACAGATACGCAGTATTTT. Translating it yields CASSLFPLGGHTDTQYF.

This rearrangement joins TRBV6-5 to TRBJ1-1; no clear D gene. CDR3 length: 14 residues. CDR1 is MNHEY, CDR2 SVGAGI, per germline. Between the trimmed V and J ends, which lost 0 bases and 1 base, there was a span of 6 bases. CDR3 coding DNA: TGTGCCAGCAGTTACTCGCGGGGGAACACTGAAGCTTTCTTT. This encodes CASSYSRGNTEAFF.

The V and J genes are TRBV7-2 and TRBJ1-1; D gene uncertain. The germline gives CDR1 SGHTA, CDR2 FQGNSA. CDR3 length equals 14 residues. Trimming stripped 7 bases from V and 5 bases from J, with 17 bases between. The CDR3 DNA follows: TGTGCCAGCACCCGGTACGGAGCTTTGACTGAAGCTTTCTTT. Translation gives CASTRYGALTEAFF.

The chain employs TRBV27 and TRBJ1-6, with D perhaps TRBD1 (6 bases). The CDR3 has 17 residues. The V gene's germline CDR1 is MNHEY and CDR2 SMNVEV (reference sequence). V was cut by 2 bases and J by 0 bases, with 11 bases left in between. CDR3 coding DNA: TGTGCCAGCAGTTTAAGGACAGCAAGCTCCTATAATTCACCCCTCCACTTT. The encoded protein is CASSLRTASSYNSPLHF.

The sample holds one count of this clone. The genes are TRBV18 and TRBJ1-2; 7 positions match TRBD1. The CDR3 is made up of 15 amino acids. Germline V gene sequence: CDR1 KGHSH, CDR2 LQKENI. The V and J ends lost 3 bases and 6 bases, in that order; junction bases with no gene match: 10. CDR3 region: CASSPFNTGVDGYTF. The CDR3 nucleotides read TGTGCCAGCTCACCGTTCAACACAGGGGTGGATGGCTACACCTTC.

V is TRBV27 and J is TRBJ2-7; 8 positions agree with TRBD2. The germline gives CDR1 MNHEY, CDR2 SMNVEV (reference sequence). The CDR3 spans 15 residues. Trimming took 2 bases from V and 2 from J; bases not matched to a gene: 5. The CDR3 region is CASSLLSSGPYEQYF. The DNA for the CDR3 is TGTGCCAGCAGTTTACTCTCTAGCGGGCCCTACGAGCAGTACTTC.

CDR3 amino acids: CASSLEQGAFYEQYF. CDR3 sequence (DNA): TGTGCCAGCAGCTTGGAACAGGGGGCGTTCTACGAGCAGTACTTC. This chain links TRBV5-5 with TRBJ2-7; TRBD1 matches 9 bases. CDR1 is SGHKS and CDR2 is YYEKEE in the germline V gene (reference sequence). J lost 3 bases, V lost 0 bases, and 4 bases had no gene match. The CDR3 is made up of 15 amino acids.

The CDR3 nucleotides are TGCGCCAGCAGCCAAACTCCACAGTCCTACGAGCAGTACGTC. It yields the protein CASSQTPQSYEQYV. The chain couples TRBV4-3 to TRBJ2-7; no firm D call. V lost 2 bases and J lost 1, with 9 bases in between. The germline CDR1 and CDR2 sequences are LGHNA and YSLEER. This CDR3 spans 14 amino acids.

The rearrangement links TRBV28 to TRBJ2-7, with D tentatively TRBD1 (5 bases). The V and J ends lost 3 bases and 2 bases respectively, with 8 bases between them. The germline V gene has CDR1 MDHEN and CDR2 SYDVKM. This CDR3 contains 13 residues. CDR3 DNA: TGTGCCAGCAGTTTGTCAGGGACCTACGAGCAGTACGTC. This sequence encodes CASSLSGTYEQYV.

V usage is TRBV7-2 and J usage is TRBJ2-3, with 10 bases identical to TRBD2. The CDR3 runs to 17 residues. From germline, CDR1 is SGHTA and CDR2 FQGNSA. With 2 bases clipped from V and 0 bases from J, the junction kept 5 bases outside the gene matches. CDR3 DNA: TGTGCCAGCAGCTTACTTGGACTAGCGGTTAGCACAGATACGCAGTATTTT. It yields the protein CASSLLGLAVSTDTQYF.

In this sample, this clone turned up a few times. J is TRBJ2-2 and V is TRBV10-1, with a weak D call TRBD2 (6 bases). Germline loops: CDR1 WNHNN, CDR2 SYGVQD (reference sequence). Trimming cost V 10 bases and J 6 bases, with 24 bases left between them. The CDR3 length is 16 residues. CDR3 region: CATYSGGALGSGELFF. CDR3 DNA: TGCGCCACCTACTCCGGAGGGGCTTTGGGGTCCGGGGAGCTGTTTTTT.

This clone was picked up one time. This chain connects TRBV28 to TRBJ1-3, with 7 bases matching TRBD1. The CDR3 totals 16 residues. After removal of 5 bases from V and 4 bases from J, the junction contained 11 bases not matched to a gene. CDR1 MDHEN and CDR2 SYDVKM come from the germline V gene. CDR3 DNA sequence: TGTGCCAGCAGTCCGCCGGAGGGGGCGACGGGAAACACCATATATTTT. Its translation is CASSPPEGATGNTIYF.

The CDR3: CASSVSGTGLNEQYF. DNA for the CDR3: TGTGCCAGCAGTGTTTCCGGGACAGGTTTAAACGAGCAGTACTTC. This rearrangement joins TRBV25-1 to TRBJ2-7; 8 bases agree with TRBD1. Germline loops: CDR1 MGHDK, CDR2 SYGVNS. The CDR3 covers 15 residues. V gave up 4 bases and J gave up 5 bases; unmatched junction bases: 10.

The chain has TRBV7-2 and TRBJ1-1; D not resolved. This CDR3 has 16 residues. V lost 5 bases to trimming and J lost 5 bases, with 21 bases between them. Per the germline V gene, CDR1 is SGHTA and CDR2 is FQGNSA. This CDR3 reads CASSPTGVSGLTEAFF. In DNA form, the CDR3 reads TGTGCCAGCAGCCCGACGGGAGTCTCCGGTTTAACTGAAGCTTTCTTT. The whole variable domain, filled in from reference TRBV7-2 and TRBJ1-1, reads GAGVSQSPSNKVTEKGKDVELRCDPISGHTALYWYRQSLGQGLEFLIYFQGNSAPDKSGLPSDRFSAERTGGSVSTLTIQRTQQEDSAVYLCASSPTGVSGLTEAFFGQGTRLTVV.

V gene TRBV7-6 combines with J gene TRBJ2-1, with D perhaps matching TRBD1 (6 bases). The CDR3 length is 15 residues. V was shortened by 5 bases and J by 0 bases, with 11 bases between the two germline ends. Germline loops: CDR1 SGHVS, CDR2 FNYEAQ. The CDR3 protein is CASSNRGSSYNEQFF. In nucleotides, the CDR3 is TGTGCCAGCAGCAATAGGGGGAGCTCCTACAATGAGCAGTTCTTC. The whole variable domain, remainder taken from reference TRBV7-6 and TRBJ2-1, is GAGVSQSPRYKVTKRGQDVALRCDPISGHVSLYWYRQALGQGPEFLTYFNYEAQQDKSGLPNDRFSAERPEGSISTLTIQRTEQRDSAMYRCASSNRGSSYNEQFFGPGTRLTVL.

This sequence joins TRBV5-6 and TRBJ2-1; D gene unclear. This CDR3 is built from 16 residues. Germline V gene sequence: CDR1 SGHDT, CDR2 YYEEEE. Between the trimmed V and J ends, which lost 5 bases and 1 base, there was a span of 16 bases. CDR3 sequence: CASRNPQRSSYNEQFF. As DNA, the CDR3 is TGTGCCAGCAGAAACCCTCAAAGGAGTTCCTACAATGAGCAGTTCTTC.

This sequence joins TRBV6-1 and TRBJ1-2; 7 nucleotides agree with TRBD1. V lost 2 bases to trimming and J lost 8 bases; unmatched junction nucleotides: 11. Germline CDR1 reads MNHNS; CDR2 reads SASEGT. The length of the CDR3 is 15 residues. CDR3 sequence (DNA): TGTGCCAGCAGTGAACGGGACAGACTTGCATTAGGCTACACCTTC. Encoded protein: CASSERDRLALGYTF.

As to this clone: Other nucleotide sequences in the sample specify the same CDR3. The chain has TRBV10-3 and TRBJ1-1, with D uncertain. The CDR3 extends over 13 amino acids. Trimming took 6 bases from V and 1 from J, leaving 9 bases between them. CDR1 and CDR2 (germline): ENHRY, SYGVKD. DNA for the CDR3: TGTGCCATCAGAGGTACAGAGAACACTGAAGCTTTCTTT. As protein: CAIRGTENTEAFF.

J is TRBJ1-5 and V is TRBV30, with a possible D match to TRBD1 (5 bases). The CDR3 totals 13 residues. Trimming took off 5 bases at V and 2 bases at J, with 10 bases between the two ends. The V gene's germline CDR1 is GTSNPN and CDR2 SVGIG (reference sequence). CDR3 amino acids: CAWAGTGNQPQHF. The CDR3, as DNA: TGTGCCTGGGCAGGGACTGGCAATCAGCCCCAGCATTTT. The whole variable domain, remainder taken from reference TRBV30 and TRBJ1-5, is SQTIHQWPATLVQPVGSPLSLECTVEGTSNPNLYWYRQAAGRGLQLLFYSVGIGQISSEVPQNLSASRPQDRQFILSSKKLLLSDSGFYLCAWAGTGNQPQHFGDGTRLSIL.

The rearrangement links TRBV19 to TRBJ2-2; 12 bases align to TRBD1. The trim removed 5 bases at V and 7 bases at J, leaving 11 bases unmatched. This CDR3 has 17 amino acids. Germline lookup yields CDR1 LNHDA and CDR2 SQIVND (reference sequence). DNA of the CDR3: TGTGCCAGTAGTGTAGGGACAGGGGGCCGTCGAGGCGGGGAGCTGTTTTTT. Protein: CASSVGTGGRRGGELFF. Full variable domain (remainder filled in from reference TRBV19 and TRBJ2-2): DGGITQSPKYLFRKEGQNVTLSCEQNLNHDAMYWYRQDPGQGLRLIYYSQIVNDFQKGDIAEGYSVSREKKESFPLTVTSAQKNPTAFYLCASSVGTGGRRGGELFFGEGSRLTVL.

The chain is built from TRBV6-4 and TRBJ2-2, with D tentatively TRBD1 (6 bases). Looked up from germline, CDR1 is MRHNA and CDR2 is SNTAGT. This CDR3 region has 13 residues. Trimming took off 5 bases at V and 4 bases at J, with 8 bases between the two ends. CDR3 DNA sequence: TGTGCCAGCAGTCCACAGGGCACCGGGGAGCTGTTTTTT. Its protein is CASSPQGTGELFF.

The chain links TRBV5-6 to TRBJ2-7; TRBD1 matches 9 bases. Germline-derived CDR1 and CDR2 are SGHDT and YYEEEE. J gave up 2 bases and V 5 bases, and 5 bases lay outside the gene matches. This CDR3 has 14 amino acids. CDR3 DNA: TGTGCCAGCAGATCTGGGACAGGGACCTACGAGCAGTACTTC. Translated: CASRSGTGTYEQYF.

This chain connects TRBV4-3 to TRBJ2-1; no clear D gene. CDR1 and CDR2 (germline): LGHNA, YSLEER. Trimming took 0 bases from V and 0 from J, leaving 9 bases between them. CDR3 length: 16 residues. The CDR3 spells CASSQDYYSSYNEQFF. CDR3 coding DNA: TGCGCCAGCAGCCAAGATTACTACTCCTCCTACAATGAGCAGTTCTTC.

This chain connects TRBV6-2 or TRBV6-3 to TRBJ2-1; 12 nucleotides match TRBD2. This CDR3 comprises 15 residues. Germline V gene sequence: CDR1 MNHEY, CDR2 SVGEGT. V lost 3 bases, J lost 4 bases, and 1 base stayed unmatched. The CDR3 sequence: CASSYTSGRYNEQFF. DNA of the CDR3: TGTGCCAGCAGTTATACTAGCGGGAGGTACAATGAGCAGTTCTTC.

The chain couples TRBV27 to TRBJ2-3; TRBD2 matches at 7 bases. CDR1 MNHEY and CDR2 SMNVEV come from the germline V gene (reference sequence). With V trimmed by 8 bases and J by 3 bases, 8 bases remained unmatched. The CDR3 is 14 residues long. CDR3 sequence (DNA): TGTGCCAGCGGGGGAGGGACCGGGACAGATACGCAGTATTTT. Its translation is CASGGGTGTDTQYF.

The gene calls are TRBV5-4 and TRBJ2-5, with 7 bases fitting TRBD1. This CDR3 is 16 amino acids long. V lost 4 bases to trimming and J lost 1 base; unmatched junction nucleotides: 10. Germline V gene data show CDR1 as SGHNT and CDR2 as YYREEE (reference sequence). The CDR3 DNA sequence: TGTGCCAGCAGCAAAGGGGACAGACAGTTCCAAGAGACCCAGTACTTC. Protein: CASSKGDRQFQETQYF.

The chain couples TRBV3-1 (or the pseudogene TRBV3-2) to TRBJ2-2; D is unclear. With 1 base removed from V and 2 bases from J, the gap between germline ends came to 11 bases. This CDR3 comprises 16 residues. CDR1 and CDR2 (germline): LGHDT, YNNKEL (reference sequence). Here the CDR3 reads CASSQVLSRNTGELFF. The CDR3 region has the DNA TGTGCCAGCAGCCAAGTTCTTAGCAGAAACACCGGGGAGCTGTTTTTT.

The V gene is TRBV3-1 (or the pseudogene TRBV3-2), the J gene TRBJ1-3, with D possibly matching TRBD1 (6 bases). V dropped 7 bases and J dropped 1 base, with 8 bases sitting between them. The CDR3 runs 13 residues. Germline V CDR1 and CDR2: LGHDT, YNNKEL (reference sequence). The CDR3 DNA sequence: TGTGCCAGCATAGGGGGTTCTGGAAACACCATATATTTT. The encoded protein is CASIGGSGNTIYF.

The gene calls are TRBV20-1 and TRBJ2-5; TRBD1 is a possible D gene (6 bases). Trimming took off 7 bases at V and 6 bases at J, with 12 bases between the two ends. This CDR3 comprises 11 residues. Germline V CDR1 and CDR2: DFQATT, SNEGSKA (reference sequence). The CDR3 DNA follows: TGCAGTGTTGGCAGGGGCAAGACCCAGTACTTC. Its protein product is CSVGRGKTQYF.

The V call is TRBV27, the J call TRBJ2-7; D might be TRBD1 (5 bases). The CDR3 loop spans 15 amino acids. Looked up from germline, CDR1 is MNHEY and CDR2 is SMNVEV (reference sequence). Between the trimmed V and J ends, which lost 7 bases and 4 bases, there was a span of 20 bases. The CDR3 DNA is TGTGCCAGCAAAGGGGTAGGGTCAGCTGAATACGAGCAGTACTTC. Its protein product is CASKGVGSAEYEQYF.

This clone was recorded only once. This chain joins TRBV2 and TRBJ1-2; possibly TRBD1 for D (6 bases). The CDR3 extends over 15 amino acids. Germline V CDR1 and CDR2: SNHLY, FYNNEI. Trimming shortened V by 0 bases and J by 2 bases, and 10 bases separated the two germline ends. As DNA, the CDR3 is TGTGCCAGCAGTGAAGCTTGGACAGAGAACTATGGCTACACCTTC. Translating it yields CASSEAWTENYGYTF.